Shown below are 11 T cell receptor beta chains from a single sample sequenced in a study of cytomegalovirus exposure and HLA in healthy donors. The PCR made use of 60 Vbeta and 13 Jbeta primers. Data came from immunoSEQ multiplex PCR; TCRdb stores just in-frame clones and leaves some out. The data contain under 200,000 clones, over 80% of them singletons. Material: PBMCs. The source is a male donor in good health and CMV-seronegative.

The chain combines TRBV5-4 with TRBJ2-7; maybe TRBD2 (7 bases). CDR3 size: 17 residues. Germline values: CDR1 SGHNT, CDR2 YYREEE (reference sequence). Trimming shortened V by 2 bases and J by 3 bases, and 21 bases separated the two germline ends. The DNA for the CDR3 is TGTGCCAGCAGCTTTGGGGGGGCCGGGACACAGAGCTACGAGCAGTACTTC. Its protein is CASSFGGAGTQSYEQYF.

This clone was observed a single time. The V call is TRBV5-1, the J call TRBJ1-5; D might be TRBD1 (6 bases). Per the germline V gene, CDR1 is SGHRS and CDR2 is YFSETQ. The germline V and J ends were trimmed by 4 bases and 1 base, with 12 bases remaining between them. The CDR3 contains 15 residues. The CDR3 is CASSRDTGSNQPQHF. The DNA for the CDR3 is TGCGCCAGCAGCCGTGATACAGGGAGCAATCAGCCCCAGCATTTT. Together with reference TRBV5-1 and TRBJ1-5, the CDR3 gives the full variable domain: KAGVTQTPRYLIKTRGQQVTLSCSPISGHRSVSWYQQTPGQGLQFLFEYFSETQRNKGNFPGRFSGRQFSNSRSEMNVSTLELGDSALYLCASSRDTGSNQPQHFGDGTRLSIL.

The chain employs TRBV6-1 and TRBJ2-5; D is unresolved. Between the trimmed V and J ends, which lost 1 base and 0 bases, there was a span of 6 bases. The CDR3 consists of 14 residues. Per the germline V gene, CDR1 is MNHNS and CDR2 is SASEGT. CDR3 sequence: CASSEGPYQETQYF. The DNA of the CDR3 is TGTGCCAGCAGTGAAGGGCCATACCAAGAGACCCAGTACTTC.

The gene calls are TRBV27 and TRBJ1-1, with 7 positions matching TRBD1. Germline V gives CDR1 MNHEY, CDR2 SMNVEV (reference sequence). The CDR3 consists of 16 residues. After removal of 7 bases from V and 2 bases from J, the junction contained 13 bases not matched to a gene. The CDR3 region is CASTPGTVPRNTEAFF. DNA for the CDR3: TGTGCCAGCACCCCAGGGACAGTTCCGCGTAACACTGAAGCTTTCTTT.

V usage is TRBV19 and J usage is TRBJ2-5, with TRBD1 identical over 7 bases. Germline V gene lookup returns CDR1 LNHDA and CDR2 SQIVND (reference sequence). The CDR3 has 14 amino acids. The V gene end was trimmed by 5 bases and the J gene end by 5 bases; junction bases not matched to a gene: 8. In DNA form, the CDR3 reads TGTGCCAGTAGTCCGGGTAGGGGGCGGGAGACCCAGTACTTC. Translation gives CASSPGRGRETQYF.

This chain uses TRBV11-2 with TRBJ2-3, with 9 bases fitting TRBD1. The CDR3 has 17 residues. V shed 3 bases and J 0 bases; nucleotides not matched to a gene: 7. The V gene's germline CDR1 is SGHAT and CDR2 FQNNGV. The CDR3 loop reads CASSLGQGWISTDTQYF. The CDR3 nucleotides are TGTGCCAGCAGCTTGGGACAGGGATGGATTAGCACAGATACGCAGTATTTT. Supplemented by reference TRBV11-2 and TRBJ2-3, the full variable domain reads EAGVAQSPRYKIIEKRQSVAFWCNPISGHATLYWYQQILGQGPKLLIQFQNNGVVDDSQLPKDRFSAERLKGVDSTLKIQPAKLEDSAVYLCASSLGQGWISTDTQYFGPGTRLTVL.

V is TRBV5-1 and J is TRBJ2-5; perhaps TRBD2 as D (6 bases). Trimming removed 4 bases at V and 5 bases at J, with 15 bases between. The CDR3 covers 14 residues. Germline-derived CDR1 and CDR2 are SGHRS and YFSETQ. The chain's CDR3 is CASSRRGGWETQYF. CDR3 DNA: TGCGCCAGCAGCAGGAGGGGTGGGTGGGAGACCCAGTACTTC.

The genes are TRBV9 and TRBJ2-7, with a weak D call TRBD1 (6 bases). Germline loops: CDR1 SGDLS, CDR2 YYNGEE. This CDR3 comprises 14 residues. Trimming cost V 4 bases and J 2 bases, with 13 bases left between them. The CDR3 region has the DNA TGTGCCAGCAGCCCAGGGACACTTCCCTACGAGCAGTACTTC. It encodes CASSPGTLPYEQYF.

This clone turned up a few times. The chain uses TRBV7-2 and TRBJ1-1; weak D call: TRBD1 (6 bases). The CDR3 consists of 14 residues. V gave up 6 bases and J gave up 6 bases, with 17 bases separating them. The germline V gene encodes CDR1 SGHTA and CDR2 FQGNSA. CDR3 amino acids: CASRPGTTGSEAFF. Written as DNA, the CDR3 is TGTGCCAGCAGACCCGGTACTACAGGGTCTGAAGCTTTCTTT.

The gene calls are TRBV19 and TRBJ1-2, with D possibly TRBD1 on 5 matching bases. V was shortened by 3 bases and J by 4 bases, with 12 bases between the two germline ends. Germline V gene sequence: CDR1 LNHDA, CDR2 SQIVND (reference sequence). The CDR3 contains 14 residues. Here the CDR3 reads CASSIRAPIYGYTF. CDR3 nucleotide sequence: TGTGCCAGTAGTATCAGGGCACCGATCTATGGCTACACCTTC.

The chain employs TRBV5-6 and TRBJ2-5; 10 bases fit TRBD2. The V segment lost 5 bases and the J segment 4 bases; nucleotides outside the gene matches: 11. Germline CDR1 reads SGHDT; CDR2 reads YYEEEE. The CDR3 consists of 16 residues. The CDR3 sequence: CASRGGAGGRGETQYF. Written as DNA, the CDR3 is TGTGCCAGCAGAGGGGGAGCGGGGGGGCGTGGAGAGACCCAGTACTTC. Using reference TRBV5-6 and TRBJ2-5 for the parts outside the CDR3, the full variable domain is DAGVTQSPTHLIKTRGQQVTLRCSPKSGHDTVSWYQQALGQGPQFIFQYYEEEERQRGNFPDRFSGHQFPNYSSELNVNALLLGDSALYLCASRGGAGGRGETQYFGPGTRLLVL.